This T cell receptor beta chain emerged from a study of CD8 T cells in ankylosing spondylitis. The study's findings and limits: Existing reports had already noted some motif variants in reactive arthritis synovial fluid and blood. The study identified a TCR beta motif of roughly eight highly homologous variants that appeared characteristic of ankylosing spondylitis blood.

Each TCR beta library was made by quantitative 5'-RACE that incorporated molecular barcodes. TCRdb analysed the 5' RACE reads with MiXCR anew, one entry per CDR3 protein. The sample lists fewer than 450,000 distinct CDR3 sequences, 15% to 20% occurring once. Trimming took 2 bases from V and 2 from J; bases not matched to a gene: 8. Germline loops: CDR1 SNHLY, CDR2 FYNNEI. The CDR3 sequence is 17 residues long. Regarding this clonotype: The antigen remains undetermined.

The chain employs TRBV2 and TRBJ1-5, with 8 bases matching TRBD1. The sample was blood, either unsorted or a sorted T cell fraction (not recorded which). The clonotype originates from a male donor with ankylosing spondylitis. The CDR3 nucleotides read TGTGCCAGCAGTGAACAACAGGGGGGGTTCGGCAATCAGCCCCAGCATTTT. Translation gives CASSEQQGGFGNQPQHF.